The 30 T cell receptor beta chains below come from one sample, sequenced in a study of spatial heterogeneity in lung cancer. The time point denotes: sample taken at primary tumor resection. TCRdb reprocessed the 5' RACE reads with MiXCR, giving one entry per CDR3 protein. The data contain approximately 66,000 distinct CDR3 sequences, 6.3% of them seen just once; the ten biggest clones take up under 15%. The specimen was PBMCs, collected at surgery. The source is a female donor with early-stage non-small cell lung cancer.

This clonotype has ten or more counts. V gene TRBV24-1 combines with J gene TRBJ2-7; D possibly corresponds to TRBD2 (5 bases). Germline assignment: CDR1 KGHDR and CDR2 SFDVKD. CDR3 size: 13 residues. Deletions cut 3 bases from V and 5 bases from J, with 10 bases between. The chain's CDR3 is CATSDLLGNEQYF. In DNA, the CDR3 is TGTGCCACCAGTGATCTCCTCGGGAACGAGCAGTACTTC.

The V call is TRBV28, the J call TRBJ1-5; no clear D gene. Germline loops: CDR1 MDHEN, CDR2 SYDVKM. This CDR3 is built from 13 residues. The ends were cut back, 5 bases at V and 5 bases at J, with 10 bases in the middle. The CDR3 sequence: CASSLLVDQPQHF. CDR3 in DNA: TGTGCCAGCAGTCTACTGGTCGATCAGCCCCAGCATTTT.

V gene TRBV3-1 combines with J gene TRBJ2-3; 8 bases are a match to TRBD2. The V gene's germline CDR1 is LGHDT and CDR2 YNNKEL (reference sequence). The CDR3 covers 16 residues. V trimming: 1 base; J trimming: 5 bases; junction bases outside the gene matches: 8. CDR3 in amino acids: CASSQGGGGSGDTQYF. The CDR3 bases are TGTGCCAGCAGCCAAGGCGGCGGGGGGAGTGGAGATACGCAGTATTTT.

The chain has TRBV6-5 and TRBJ1-5; D is perhaps TRBD1 (6 bases). The germline V and J ends were trimmed by 6 bases and 4 bases, with 10 bases remaining between them. This CDR3 region has 13 residues. In germline, CDR1 is MNHEY, CDR2 SVGAGI. The CDR3 region has the DNA TGTGCCAGCAGACAGGGAGGGAATCAGCCCCAGCATTTT. Amino acid sequence: CASRQGGNQPQHF.

The table lists this clonotype with many counts. The gene calls are TRBV5-1 and TRBJ2-2, with 8 nucleotides matching TRBD1. The length of the CDR3 is 16 residues. J was trimmed by 4 bases and V by 4 bases; bases with no gene match: 9. Per germline, CDR1 SGHRS and CDR2 YFSETQ. The CDR3, as DNA: TGCGCCAGCAGCCATAACTCAGGGGGCAGCACCGGGGAGCTGTTTTTT. The encoded protein is CASSHNSGGSTGELFF.

This clonotype was seen ten or more times. The chain recombines TRBV5-1 with TRBJ2-1; 13 bases are shared with TRBD2. With 2 bases clipped from V and 6 bases from J, the junction kept 5 bases outside the gene matches. The CDR3 length is 16 residues. CDR1 is SGHRS and CDR2 is YFSETQ in the germline V gene. The CDR3 DNA reads as TGCGCCAGCAGCTTCCGGACTAGCGGGAGTGGCAATGAGCAGTTCTTC. It specifies CASSFRTSGSGNEQFF.

The sample holds a few counts of this clonotype. The DNA of the CDR3 is TGTGCCAGCAGCCAAGAGGGGGGCGATGAGCAGTTCTTC. Its translation: CASSQEGGDEQFF. J is TRBJ2-1 and V is TRBV3-1; D is tentatively TRBD1 or TRBD2 (6 bases each). The germline CDR1 and CDR2 sequences are LGHDT and YNNKEL (reference sequence). The germline V and J ends were trimmed by 0 bases and 8 bases, with 8 bases remaining between them. CDR3 length: 13 residues.

The CDR3 nucleotides read TGCAGTGCTAGCGGGGGGCCTAGCACAGATACGCAGTATTTT. This translates into CSASGGPSTDTQYF. This chain connects TRBV20-1 to TRBJ2-3; D might be TRBD2 (7 bases). The germline CDR1 and CDR2 sequences are DFQATT and SNEGSKA (reference sequence). CDR3 length: 14 residues. Trimming took 3 bases from V and 0 from J, leaving 10 bases between them.

This clonotype appeared a few times. The rearrangement links TRBV27 to TRBJ1-4, with TRBD1 matching over 7 bases. V was clipped by 6 bases and J by 1 base; unmatched bases: 11. CDR1 and CDR2 (germline): MNHEY, SMNVEV (reference sequence). This CDR3 region has 17 residues. CDR3 coding DNA: TGTGCCAGCAGCCACCGCACGAGGACAGGAACTAATGAAAAACTGTTTTTT. Amino acids: CASSHRTRTGTNEKLFF.

This clonotype was counted at least ten times. CDR3 protein: CASSLGTANEKLFF. Written as DNA, the CDR3 is TGTGCCAGCAGCCTAGGGACGGCTAATGAAAAACTGTTTTTT. The chain has TRBV7-8 and TRBJ1-4, with a possible D match to TRBD1 (5 bases). The V end was cut by 5 bases, the J end by 3 bases, with 10 bases between. The germline gives CDR1 SGHVS, CDR2 FQNEAQ. This CDR3 contains 14 residues.

This clonotype was recorded only once. Because it lacks the conserved phenylalanine or tryptophan at the end, this CDR3 is likely a read error. The chain links TRBV5-1 to TRBJ2-7; D unclear. Germline lookup yields CDR1 SGHRS and CDR2 YFSETQ. The V and J ends lost 0 bases and 2 bases respectively, with 3 bases between them. This CDR3 comprises 12 residues. The CDR3 nucleotides read TGCGCCAGCAGCTTGGGGGCCTACGAGCAGTACTCC. Protein sequence: CASSLGAYEQYS.

This clonotype appeared many times. The V gene is TRBV27, the J gene TRBJ2-1, with 8 bases matching TRBD2. Trimming removed 0 bases from V and 7 bases from J; junction bases left unmatched: 8. This CDR3 is 16 amino acids long. In germline, CDR1 is MNHEY, CDR2 SMNVEV (reference sequence). The chain's CDR3 is CASSLSPAGASNEQFF. The CDR3 DNA is TGTGCCAGCAGTTTATCGCCAGCGGGAGCTAGTAATGAGCAGTTCTTC.

V gene TRBV18 combines with J gene TRBJ2-7, with D tentatively TRBD1 (6 bases). CDR1 is KGHSH and CDR2 is LQKENI in the germline V gene. This CDR3 spans 14 amino acids. V shed 6 bases and J shed 6 bases, with 18 bases lying between them. CDR3 sequence: CASSPTGMNTEQYF. Here the CDR3 DNA reads TGTGCCAGCTCCCCTACAGGGATGAATACCGAGCAGTACTTC.

The chain joins TRBV2 to TRBJ2-3; D not resolved. Between the trimmed V and J ends, which lost 3 bases and 0 bases, there was a span of 7 bases. Germline values: CDR1 SNHLY, CDR2 FYNNEI. CDR3 length equals 14 residues. The CDR3 bases are TGTGCCAGCAGTGACGGAGTTAGCACAGATACGCAGTATTTT. Its translation: CASSDGVSTDTQYF.

This chain uses TRBV30 with TRBJ2-2, with D perhaps matching TRBD2 (7 bases). The V gene's germline CDR1 is GTSNPN and CDR2 SVGIG (reference sequence). V lost 3 bases to trimming and J lost 4 bases, with 12 bases between them. The length of the CDR3 is 14 residues. The chain's CDR3 is CAWSIRGGTGELFF. Written as DNA, the CDR3 is TGTGCCTGGAGCATAAGGGGGGGCACCGGGGAGCTGTTTTTT.

The table lists this clonotype with many counts. The chain links TRBV20-1 to TRBJ1-1; D not certain. The CDR3 sequence is 12 residues long. Germline V gene data show CDR1 as DFQATT and CDR2 as SNEGSKA (reference sequence). V gave up 5 bases and J gave up 1 base, with 8 bases separating them. CDR3 sequence (DNA): TGCAGTGCTCCTCCCGAGAACACTGAAGCTTTCTTT. Translating gives CSAPPENTEAFF.

This clonotype showed up many times. Sequence at one end of the junction differs from germline and may be a read error. The V call is TRBV7-2, the J call TRBJ1-6, with D possibly matching TRBD1 (5 bases). Looked up from germline, CDR1 is SGHTA and CDR2 is FQGNSA. The CDR3 has 16 amino acids. CDR3 nucleotides: TGTGTCAGCAGCCTCGGCGGGGCTTTAGGACATTCACCCCTCCACTTT. This encodes CVSSLGGALGHSPLHF.

This clonotype was counted at least ten times. This sequence joins TRBV4-1 and TRBJ1-1; possibly TRBD1 for D (5 bases). V was cut by 1 base and J by 4 bases, with 7 bases left in between. Germline loops: CDR1 MGHRA, CDR2 YSYEKL. CDR3 length: 13 amino acids. The CDR3 spells CASSQVGGTEAFF. The CDR3 DNA reads as TGCGCCAGCAGCCAAGTGGGGGGCACTGAAGCTTTCTTT.

Ten or more counts support this clonotype. This sequence joins TRBV6-5 and TRBJ1-2; D is uncertain. Germline CDR1 reads MNHEY; CDR2 reads SVGAGI. This CDR3 contains 16 residues. The V and J ends lost 6 bases and 1 base respectively, with 18 bases between them. The CDR3 reads CASRFGVSDFNYGYTF. The CDR3 nucleotides read TGTGCCAGCAGATTCGGAGTTTCCGACTTTAACTATGGCTACACCTTC.

In nucleotides, the CDR3 is TGCGCCAGCAGTCAATCCGGGACACCCTATGGCTACACCTTC. Its translation is CASSQSGTPYGYTF. J is TRBJ1-2 and V is TRBV23-1; D perhaps matches TRBD1 (6 bases). Being an ORF, TRBV23-1 has a function that is uncertain. Trimming cost V 0 bases and J 4 bases, with 9 bases left between them. The CDR3 spans 14 residues.

This clonotype was seen many times. V gene TRBV7-9 combines with J gene TRBJ1-1, with a possible D match to TRBD1 (5 bases). V dropped 2 bases and J dropped 6 bases, with 19 bases sitting between them. CDR1 is SEHNR and CDR2 is FQNEAQ in the germline V gene (reference sequence). This CDR3 contains 16 residues. The CDR3 region is CASSLQGLPPNAEAFF. DNA for the CDR3: TGTGCCAGCAGCTTACAGGGACTCCCCCCAAATGCTGAAGCTTTCTTT.

At least ten counts were recorded for this clonotype. The chain carries TRBV12-3 or TRBV12-4 and TRBJ2-4, with TRBD1 matching 7 bases. The trim removed 8 bases at V and 0 bases at J, leaving 7 bases unmatched. This CDR3 is 15 amino acids long. CDR3 bases: TGTGCCAGCGGACCGACAGGGCTAGCCAAAAACATTCAGTACTTC. It specifies CASGPTGLAKNIQYF.

Many counts were recorded for this clonotype. The CDR3 is CASSGGTSGAPSTDTQYF. The DNA for the CDR3 is TGTGCCAGTAGTGGCGGGACTAGCGGGGCTCCTAGCACAGATACGCAGTATTTT. The chain employs TRBV19 and TRBJ2-3, with 13 bases identical to TRBD2. Germline CDR1 and CDR2: LNHDA and SQIVND (reference sequence). The ends lost 5 bases at V and 0 bases at J; junction bases unmatched: 8. There are 18 residues in the CDR3.

In its sample, this clonotype was seen many times. J is TRBJ2-5 and V is TRBV19, with D perhaps matching TRBD2 (6 bases). The CDR3 extends over 13 amino acids. Trimming left V 5 bases short and J 5 bases short, with 12 bases between. The germline gives CDR1 LNHDA, CDR2 SQIVND (reference sequence). The CDR3 sequence: CASSPTSTETQYF. The CDR3, as DNA: TGTGCCAGTAGTCCCACTAGCACGGAGACCCAGTACTTC.

This clonotype was counted many times. V is TRBV5-1 and J is TRBJ2-7; 8 bases fit TRBD1. The CDR3 runs to 14 residues. Germline V lookup: CDR1 SGHRS, CDR2 YFSETQ. V shed 3 bases and J 6 bases; nucleotides not matched to a gene: 8. The CDR3 DNA reads as TGCGCCAGCAGCTGGGCCGACAGGGGCAGCGAGCAGTACTTC. It codes for CASSWADRGSEQYF.

The J gene is TRBJ1-1, the V gene TRBV11-1; maybe TRBD1 (6 bases). Germline CDR1 reads SGHAT; CDR2 reads FQDESV (reference sequence). The CDR3 extends over 14 amino acids. V gave up 5 bases and J gave up 4 bases, with 14 bases separating them. The CDR3 here is CASSPGTPPTEAFF. The CDR3 DNA reads as TGTGCCAGCAGCCCCGGGACACCACCCACTGAAGCTTTCTTT.

This clonotype came up many times. The chain recombines TRBV2 with TRBJ1-4; D is ambiguous. Trimming took off 6 bases at V and 0 bases at J, with 11 bases between the two ends. The CDR3 consists of 15 residues. From germline, CDR1 is SNHLY and CDR2 FYNNEI. CDR3 amino acids: CASRGGSSTNEKLFF. In nucleotides, the CDR3 is TGTGCCAGCAGGGGCGGCAGTTCAACTAATGAAAAACTGTTTTTT.

The V and J genes are TRBV12-5 and TRBJ1-3; 7 bases fit TRBD1. This CDR3 spans 16 amino acids. The V and J ends lost 1 base and 2 bases, in that order; junction bases with no gene match: 5. From germline, CDR1 is LGHNT and CDR2 FRNRAP. The CDR3 sequence is CASGLGDRVPGNTIYF. DNA for the CDR3: TGTGCTAGTGGTTTGGGCGACAGGGTCCCTGGAAACACCATATATTTT.

This clonotype was recorded at least ten times. The CDR3 reads CASEYRGPGELFF. CDR3 bases: TGTGCCAGCGAATACAGGGGGCCCGGGGAGCTGTTTTTT. The chain has TRBV11-3 and TRBJ2-2, with 9 bases lining up with TRBD1. In germline, CDR1 is SGHNT, CDR2 YENEEA. V trimming: 8 bases; J trimming: 6 bases; junction bases outside the gene matches: 4. CDR3 length: 13 amino acids.

This clonotype was seen many times. The J gene is TRBJ1-6, the V gene TRBV12-3 or TRBV12-4, with D tentatively TRBD1 (6 bases). This CDR3 has 14 amino acids. V lost 1 base to trimming and J lost 9 bases, with 10 bases between them. The CDR3 nucleotides are TGTGCCAGCAGTTTAGAGCAGGGGAGTTCACCCCTCCACTTT. Encoded protein: CASSLEQGSSPLHF.